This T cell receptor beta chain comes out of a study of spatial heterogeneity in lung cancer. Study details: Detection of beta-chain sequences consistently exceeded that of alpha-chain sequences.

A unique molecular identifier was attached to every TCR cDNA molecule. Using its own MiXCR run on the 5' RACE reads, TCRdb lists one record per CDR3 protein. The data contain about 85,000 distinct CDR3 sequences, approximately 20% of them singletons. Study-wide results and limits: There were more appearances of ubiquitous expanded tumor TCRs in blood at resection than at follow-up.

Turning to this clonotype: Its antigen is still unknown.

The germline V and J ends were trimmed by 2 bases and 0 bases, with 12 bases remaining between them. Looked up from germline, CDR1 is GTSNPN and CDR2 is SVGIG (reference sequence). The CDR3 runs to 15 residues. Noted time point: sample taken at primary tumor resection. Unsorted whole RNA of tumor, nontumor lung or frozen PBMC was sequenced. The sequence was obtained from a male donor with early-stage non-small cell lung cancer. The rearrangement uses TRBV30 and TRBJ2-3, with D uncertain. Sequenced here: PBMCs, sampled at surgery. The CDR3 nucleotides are TGTGCCTGGAGTAACGCTCCCTTAAGCACAGATACGCAGTATTTT. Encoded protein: CAWSNAPLSTDTQYF.